This TCR beta chain was sequenced during a study of neoadjuvant anti-PD-1 for oral cavity cancer. V dropped 3 bases and J dropped 4 bases, with 9 bases sitting between them. This CDR3 contains 13 residues. CDR1 is SGHDN and CDR2 is FVKESK in the germline V gene. The data were produced by immunoSEQ multiplex PCR, yet TCRdb's version contains in-frame clones alone and is incomplete. This repertoire shows over 10,000 clones, over 50% found once; its top ten account for more than 2%. These newly diagnosed stage II-IVA oral cavity squamous cell carcinoma patients had no prior systemic or radiation treatment. Blood cells were analyzed directly, without culture or expansion.

The chain joins TRBV14 to TRBJ1-1; D unclear. The receptor was derived from a person aged 35-79 years with oral cavity squamous cell carcinoma. The sample consisted of PBMCs, taken before nivolumab (anti-PD-1) treatment. The CDR3 is CASSQGMGTEAFF. For the CDR3, the DNA is TGTGCCAGCAGCCAGGGTATGGGCACTGAAGCTTTCTTT.